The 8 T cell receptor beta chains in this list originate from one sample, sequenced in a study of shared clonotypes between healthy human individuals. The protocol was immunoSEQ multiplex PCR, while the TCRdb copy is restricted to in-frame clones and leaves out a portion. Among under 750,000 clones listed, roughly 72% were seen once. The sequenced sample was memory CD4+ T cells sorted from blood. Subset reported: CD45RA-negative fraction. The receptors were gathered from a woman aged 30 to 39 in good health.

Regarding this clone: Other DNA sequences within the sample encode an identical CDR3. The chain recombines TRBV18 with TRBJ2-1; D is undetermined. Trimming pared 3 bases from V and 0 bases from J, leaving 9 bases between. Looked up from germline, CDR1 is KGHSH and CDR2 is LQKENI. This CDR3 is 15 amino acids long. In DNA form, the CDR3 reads TGTGCCAGCTCACCCGGCCAAGGCTCCTACAATGAGCAGTTCTTC. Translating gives CASSPGQGSYNEQFF.

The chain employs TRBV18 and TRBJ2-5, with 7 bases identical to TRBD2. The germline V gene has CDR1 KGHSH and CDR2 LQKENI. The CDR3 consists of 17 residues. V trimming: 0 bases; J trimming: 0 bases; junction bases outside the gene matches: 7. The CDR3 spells CASSPPGSSGYQETQYF. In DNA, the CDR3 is TGTGCCAGCTCACCACCTGGGTCTAGCGGATACCAAGAGACCCAGTACTTC. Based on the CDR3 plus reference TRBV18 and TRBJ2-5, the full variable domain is NAGVMQNPRHLVRRRGQEARLRCSPMKGHSHVYWYRQLPEEGLKFMVYLQKENIIDESGMPKERFSAEFPKEGPSILRIQQVVRGDSAAYFCASSPPGSSGYQETQYFGPGTRLLVL.

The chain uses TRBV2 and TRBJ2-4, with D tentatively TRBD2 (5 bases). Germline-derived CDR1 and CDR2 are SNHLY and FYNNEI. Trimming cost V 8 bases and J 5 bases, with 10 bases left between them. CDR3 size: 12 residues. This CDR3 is CASRGIENIQYF. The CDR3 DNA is TGTGCCAGCCGGGGTATTGAAAACATTCAGTACTTC.

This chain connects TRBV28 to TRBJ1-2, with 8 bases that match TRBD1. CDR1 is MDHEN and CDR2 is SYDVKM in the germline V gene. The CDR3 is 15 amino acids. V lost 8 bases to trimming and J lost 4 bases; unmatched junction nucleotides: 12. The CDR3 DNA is TGTGCCAGCCGAAGAGCAGGGGGCCCAATCTATGGCTACACCTTC. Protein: CASRRAGGPIYGYTF.

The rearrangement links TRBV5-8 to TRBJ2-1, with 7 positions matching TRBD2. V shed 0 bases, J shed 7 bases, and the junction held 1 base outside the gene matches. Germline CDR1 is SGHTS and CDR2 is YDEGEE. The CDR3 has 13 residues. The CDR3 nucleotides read TGTGCCAGCAGCTTGGCCGGGGGGAATGAGCAGTTCTTC. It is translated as CASSLAGGNEQFF.

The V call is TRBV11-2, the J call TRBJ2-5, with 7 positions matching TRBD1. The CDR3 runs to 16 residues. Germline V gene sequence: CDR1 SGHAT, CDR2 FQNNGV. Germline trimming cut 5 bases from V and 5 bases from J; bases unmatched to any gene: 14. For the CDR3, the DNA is TGTGCCAGCAGCGTGACGGCGACAGGGAAATTGGAGACCCAGTACTTC. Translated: CASSVTATGKLETQYF.

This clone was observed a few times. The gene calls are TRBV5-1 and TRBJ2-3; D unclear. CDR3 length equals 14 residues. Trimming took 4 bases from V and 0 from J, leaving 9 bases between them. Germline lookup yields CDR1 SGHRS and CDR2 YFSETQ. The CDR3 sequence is CASSPEVSTDTQYF. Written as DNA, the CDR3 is TGCGCCAGCAGCCCCGAAGTTAGCACAGATACGCAGTATTTT. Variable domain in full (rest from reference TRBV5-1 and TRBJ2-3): KAGVTQTPRYLIKTRGQQVTLSCSPISGHRSVSWYQQTPGQGLQFLFEYFSETQRNKGNFPGRFSGRQFSNSRSEMNVSTLELGDSALYLCASSPEVSTDTQYFGPGTRLTVL.

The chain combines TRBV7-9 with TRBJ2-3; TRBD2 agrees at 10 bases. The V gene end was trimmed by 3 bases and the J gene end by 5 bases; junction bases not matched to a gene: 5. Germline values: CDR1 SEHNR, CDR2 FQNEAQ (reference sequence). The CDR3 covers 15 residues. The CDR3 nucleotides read TGTGCCAGCAGCTTTCTAGCGGGAGCTGGAGATACGCAGTATTTT. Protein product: CASSFLAGAGDTQYF.